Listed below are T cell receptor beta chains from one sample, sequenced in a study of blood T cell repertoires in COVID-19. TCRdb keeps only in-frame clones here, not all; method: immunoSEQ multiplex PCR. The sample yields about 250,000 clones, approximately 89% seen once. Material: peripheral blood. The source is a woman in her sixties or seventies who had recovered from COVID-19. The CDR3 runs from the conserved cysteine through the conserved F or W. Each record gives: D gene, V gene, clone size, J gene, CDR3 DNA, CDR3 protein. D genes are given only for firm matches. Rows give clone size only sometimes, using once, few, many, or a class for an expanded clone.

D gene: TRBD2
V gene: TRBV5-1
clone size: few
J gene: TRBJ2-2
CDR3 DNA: TGCGCCAGCAGCTTGGGGATAGCGGGGAGCAACACCGGGGAGCTGTTTTTT
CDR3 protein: CASSLGIAGSNTGELFF

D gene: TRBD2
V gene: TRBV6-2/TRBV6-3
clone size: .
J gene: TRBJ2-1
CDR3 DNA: TGTGCCAGCAGTTCCCCTTGGAGGTTCACAGCGGGGAAACACAATGAGCAGTTCTTC
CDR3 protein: CASSSPWRFTAGKHNEQFF

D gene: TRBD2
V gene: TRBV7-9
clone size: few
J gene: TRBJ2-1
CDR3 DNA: TGTGCCAGCAGCCGACGACTAGCGGGGGGGATCTACAATGAGCAGTTCTTC
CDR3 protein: CASSRRLAGGIYNEQFF

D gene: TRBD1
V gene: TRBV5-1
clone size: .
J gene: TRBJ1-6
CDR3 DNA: TGCGCCAGCAGCCCTCTGGACAGGGGCCAATCACCCCTCCACTTT
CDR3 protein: CASSPLDRGQSPLHF

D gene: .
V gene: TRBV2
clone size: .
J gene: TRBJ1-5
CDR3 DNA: TGTGCCAGCAGTGACACCTACAATCAGCCCCAGCATTTT
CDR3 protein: CASSDTYNQPQHF

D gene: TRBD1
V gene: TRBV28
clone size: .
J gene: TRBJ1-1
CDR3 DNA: TGTGCCAGCAGTTTATCCCGGCGGACAGGGATTGGAACTGAAGCTTTCTTT
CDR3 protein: CASSLSRRTGIGTEAFF

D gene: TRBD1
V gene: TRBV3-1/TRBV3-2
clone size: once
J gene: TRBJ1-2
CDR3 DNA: TGTGCCAGCAGCCAAGATCCTGGAGGACAGGGTAACTTC
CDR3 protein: CASSQDPGGQGNF

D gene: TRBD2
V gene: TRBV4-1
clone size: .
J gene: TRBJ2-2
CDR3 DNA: TGCGCCAGCAGCCAAGCGAAAGCGGGGGTACCCACCGGGGAGCTGTTTTTT
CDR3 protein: CASSQAKAGVPTGELFF

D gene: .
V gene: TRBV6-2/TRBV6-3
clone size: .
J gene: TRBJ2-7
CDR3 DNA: TGTGCCAGCAGTACAGGGAGACACGAGCAGTACTTC
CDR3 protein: CASSTGRHEQYF

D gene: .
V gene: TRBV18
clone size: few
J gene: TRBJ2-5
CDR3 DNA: TGTGCCAGCTCACCGCGGGAGACCCAGTACTTC
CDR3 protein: CASSPRETQYF

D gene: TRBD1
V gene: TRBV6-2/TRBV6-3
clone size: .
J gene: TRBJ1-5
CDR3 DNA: TGTGCCAGCAGTGACAGGGCTCATCAGCCCCAGCATTTT
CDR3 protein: CASSDRAHQPQHF

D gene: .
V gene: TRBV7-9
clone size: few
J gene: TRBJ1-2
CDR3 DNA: TGTGCCAGCAGCTTTCCTACAGGGACCTATGGCTACACCTTC
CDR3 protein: CASSFPTGTYGYTF

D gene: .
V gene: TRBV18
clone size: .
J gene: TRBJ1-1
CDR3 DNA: TGTGCCAGCTCACCTGACTTAGTGGCTGAAGCTTTCTTT
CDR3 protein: CASSPDLVAEAFF

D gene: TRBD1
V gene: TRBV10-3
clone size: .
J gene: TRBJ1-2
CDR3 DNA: TGTGCCATCAGTGACCGGACAGGGGGCTTTAATGGCTACACCTTC
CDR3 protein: CAISDRTGGFNGYTF

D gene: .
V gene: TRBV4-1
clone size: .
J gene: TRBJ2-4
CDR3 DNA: TGCGCCAGCAGCCAGCAAAGCCGCGGGGGCGTGGAAAACATTCAGTACTTC
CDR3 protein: CASSQQSRGGVENIQYF

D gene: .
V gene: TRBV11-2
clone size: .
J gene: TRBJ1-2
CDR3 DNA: TGTGCCAGCAGCTTAACGTTGAGGCGCGGCTACACCTTC
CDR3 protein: CASSLTLRRGYTF

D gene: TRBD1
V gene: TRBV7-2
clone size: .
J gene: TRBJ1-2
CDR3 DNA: TGTGCCAGCAGCTCCCCAGGGGGCCCGAGAGGCTACACCTTC
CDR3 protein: CASSSPGGPRGYTF

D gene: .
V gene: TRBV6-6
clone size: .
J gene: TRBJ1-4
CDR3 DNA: TGTGCCAGCAGTTACGGATCCCTAACTAGTGAAAAACTGTTTTTT
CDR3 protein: CASSYGSLTSEKLFF

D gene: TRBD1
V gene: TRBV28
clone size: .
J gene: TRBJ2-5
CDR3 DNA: TGTGCCAGCAGTCTCCAAGGGGGCGAGGAGACCCAGTACTTC
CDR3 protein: CASSLQGGEETQYF

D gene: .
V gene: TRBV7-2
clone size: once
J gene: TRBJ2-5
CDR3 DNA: TGTGCCAGCAGCCCAGGAGGTGGAGTGACCCAGTACTTC
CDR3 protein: CASSPGGGVTQYF

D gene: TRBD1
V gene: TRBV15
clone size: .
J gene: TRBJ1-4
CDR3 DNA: TGTGCCACCAGCAGAGGACAGGGGGCGGAAAAACTGTTTTTT
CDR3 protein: CATSRGQGAEKLFF

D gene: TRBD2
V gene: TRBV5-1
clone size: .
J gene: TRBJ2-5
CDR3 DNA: TGCGCCAGCAGCTTGGGACTAGCGGGGGGGCTGGAGACCCAGTACTTC
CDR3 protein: CASSLGLAGGLETQYF

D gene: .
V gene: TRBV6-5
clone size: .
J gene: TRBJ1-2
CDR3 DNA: TGTGCCAGCAGTTACCGGACAAGCAACTATGGCTACACCTTC
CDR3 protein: CASSYRTSNYGYTF

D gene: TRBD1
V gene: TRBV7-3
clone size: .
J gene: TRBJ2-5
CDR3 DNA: TGTGCCAGCAGCGCCAGGACAGGGGGAATTCAAGAGACCCAGTACTTC
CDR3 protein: CASSARTGGIQETQYF

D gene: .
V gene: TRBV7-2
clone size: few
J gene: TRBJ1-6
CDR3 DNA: TGTGCCAGCAGCGGGGGGTTACAGGACGGTTCACCCCTCCACTTT
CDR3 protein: CASSGGLQDGSPLHF

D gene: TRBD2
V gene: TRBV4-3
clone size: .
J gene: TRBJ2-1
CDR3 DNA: TGCGCCAGCAGCCGGGGACTAGCGGGGCCCACGCAGCAGTTCTTC
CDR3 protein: CASSRGLAGPTQQFF

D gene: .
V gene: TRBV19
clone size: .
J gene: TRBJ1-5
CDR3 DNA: TGTGCCAGTAGTATTCAGGCACGGCGTAGCAATCAGCCCCAGCATTTT
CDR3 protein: CASSIQARRSNQPQHF

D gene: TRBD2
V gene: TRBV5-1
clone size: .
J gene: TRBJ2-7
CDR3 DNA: TGCGCCAGCAGCTTAGGTAGCGGGGGAATCCACGAGCAGTACTTC
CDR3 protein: CASSLGSGGIHEQYF

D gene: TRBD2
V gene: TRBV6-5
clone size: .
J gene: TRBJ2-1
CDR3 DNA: TGTGCCAGCACCGGGGGGGCGTGGAATGAGCAGTTCTTC
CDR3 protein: CASTGGAWNEQFF

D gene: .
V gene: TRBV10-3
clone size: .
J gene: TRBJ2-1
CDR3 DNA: TGTGCCATCAGTGAAGAACCCGGTTCCTACAATGAGCAGTTCTTC
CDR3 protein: CAISEEPGSYNEQFF

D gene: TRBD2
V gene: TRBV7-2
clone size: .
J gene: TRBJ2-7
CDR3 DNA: TGTGCCAGCGTACTAGCCGGGGGGGCTTCCTACGAGCAGTACTTC
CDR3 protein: CASVLAGGASYEQYF

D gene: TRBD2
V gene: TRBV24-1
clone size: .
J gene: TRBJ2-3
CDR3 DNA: TGTGCCACCAGCTCGGGACTAGCGCTCACAGATACGCAGTATTTT
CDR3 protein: CATSSGLALTDTQYF

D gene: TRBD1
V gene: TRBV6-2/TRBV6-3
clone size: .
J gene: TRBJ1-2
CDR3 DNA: TGTGCCAGCAGCTCCGGACAGGGGGCCTCATATGGCTACACCTTC
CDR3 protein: CASSSGQGASYGYTF

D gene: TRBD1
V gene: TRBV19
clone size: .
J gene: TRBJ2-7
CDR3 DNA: TGTGCCAGTAGTGAACAGGGGGCGGCAAACTACGAGCAGTACTTC
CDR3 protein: CASSEQGAANYEQYF

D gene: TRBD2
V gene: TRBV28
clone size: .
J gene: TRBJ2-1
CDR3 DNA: TGTGCCAGCATCGCGGGGGGCAATGAGCAGTTCTTC
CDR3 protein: CASIAGGNEQFF

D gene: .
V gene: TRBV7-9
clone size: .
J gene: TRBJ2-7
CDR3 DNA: TGTGCCAGCCCCGAGGGCGACGAGCAGTACTTC
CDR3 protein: CASPEGDEQYF

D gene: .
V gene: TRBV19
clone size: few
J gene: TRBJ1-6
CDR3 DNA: TGTGCCAGTAGTATATCGGGGACCTATAATTCACCCCTCCACTTT
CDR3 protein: CASSISGTYNSPLHF

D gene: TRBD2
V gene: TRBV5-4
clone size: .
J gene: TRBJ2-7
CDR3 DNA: TGTGCCAGCAGCGTTCTAGCGGGGAAGGATTACGAGCAGTACTTC
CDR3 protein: CASSVLAGKDYEQYF

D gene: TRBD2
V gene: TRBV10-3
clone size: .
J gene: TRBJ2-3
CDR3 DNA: TGTGCCATCAGAAGTCCCGGGACTAGCGGGGGCCTAAGCACAGATACGCAGTATTTT
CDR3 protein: CAIRSPGTSGGLSTDTQYF

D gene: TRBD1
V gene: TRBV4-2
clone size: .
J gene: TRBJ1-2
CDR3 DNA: TGTGCCAGCAGCCAAGAGGAGGGCAGGGGGGCCGGTGGCTACACCTTC
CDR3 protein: CASSQEEGRGAGGYTF

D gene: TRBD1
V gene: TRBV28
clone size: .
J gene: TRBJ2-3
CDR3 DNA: TGTGCCAGCAGATCCCGGGACAGGGATACAGATACGCAGTATTTT
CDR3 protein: CASRSRDRDTDTQYF

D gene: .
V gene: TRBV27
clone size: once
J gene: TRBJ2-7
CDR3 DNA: TGTGCCAGCAGTGAGGACGGGGAAGGGGGCTACGAGCAGTACTTC
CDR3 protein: CASSEDGEGGYEQYF

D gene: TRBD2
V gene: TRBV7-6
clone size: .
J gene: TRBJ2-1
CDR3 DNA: TGTGCCAGCAGCTTCAGCGGGGGGGCCTTCGATGAGCAGTTCTTC
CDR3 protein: CASSFSGGAFDEQFF

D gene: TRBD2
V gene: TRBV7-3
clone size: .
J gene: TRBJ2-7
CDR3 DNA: TGTGCCAGCAGCTTATCTAGCGGGTCTTCCTACGAGCAGTACTTC
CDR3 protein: CASSLSSGSSYEQYF

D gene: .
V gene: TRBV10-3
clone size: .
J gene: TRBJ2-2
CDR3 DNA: TGTGCCATCAGTGCGGAGGGGCCCACCGGGGAGCTGTTTTTT
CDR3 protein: CAISAEGPTGELFF

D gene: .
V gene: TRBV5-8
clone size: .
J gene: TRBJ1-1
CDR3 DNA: TGTGCCAGCAGCTCTGACATAATGAACACTGAAGCTTTCTTT
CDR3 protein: CASSSDIMNTEAFF

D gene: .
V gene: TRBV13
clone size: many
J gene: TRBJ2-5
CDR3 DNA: TGTGCCAGCAGCTTAGTGTCAGGGGAACAAGAGACCCAGTACTTC
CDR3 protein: CASSLVSGEQETQYF